The 21 T cell receptor beta chains presented below share a single source sample, sequenced in a study of glioma-infiltrating T cells. The iRepertoire nested amplicon-rescue multiplex PCR amplified TCR alpha and beta CDR3s from RNA. TCRdb independently ran MiXCR on the multiplex PCR reads; one entry per CDR3 protein. The sample includes under 3,500 distinct CDR3 sequences, around 45% of them seen just once. Sequenced sample: glioma tissue, nonneoplastic brain tissue, or PBMCs (not recorded which). All receptors come from a human donor with low-grade glioma or glioblastoma, undergoing nonglioma brain surgery, or in good health (not recorded which).

Details on this clonotype: One end of the junction does not line up with germline, which may come from a read error. The chain combines TRBV4-1 with TRBJ1-2; D gene uncertain. The CDR3 is 13 residues long. The germline gives CDR1 MGHRA, CDR2 YSYEKL. CDR3 sequence: CASSQDPSYGYIF. Here the CDR3 DNA reads TGCGCCAGCAGCCAAGATCCGTCCTATGGCTACATCTTC.

This clonotype appeared many times. The chain is built from TRBV2 and TRBJ1-2; 7 bases are shared with TRBD1. This CDR3 has 15 amino acids. Germline CDR1 and CDR2: SNHLY and FYNNEI. The V segment lost 2 bases and the J segment 5 bases; nucleotides outside the gene matches: 8. This CDR3 is CASSETGEGTYGYTF. The CDR3 region has the DNA TGTGCCAGCAGTGAAACAGGGGAAGGGACTTATGGCTACACCTTC. Filled out from reference TRBV2 and TRBJ1-2, the complete variable domain reads EPEVTQTPSHQVTQMGQEVILRCVPISNHLYFYWYRQILGQKVEFLVSFYNNEISEKSEIFDDQFSVERPDGSNFTLKIRSTKLEDSAMYFCASSETGEGTYGYTFGSGTRLTVV.

A word on this clonotype: The germline gene is not matched at one end of the junction; a read error may be the cause. The CDR3, as DNA: TGTACCAGCAGTTACGCCGGGACAGGGGGCTTTGAGACCCAGTATTTT. This gives the protein CTSSYAGTGGFETQYF. The chain is built from TRBV6-5 and TRBJ2-3; 12 nucleotides align to TRBD1. This CDR3 has 16 amino acids. Looked up from germline, CDR1 is MNHEY and CDR2 is SVGAGI.

This clonotype was detected many times. The chain carries TRBV2 and TRBJ2-7; TRBD2 matches 12 bases. Germline loops: CDR1 SNHLY, CDR2 FYNNEI. The CDR3 is 14 amino acids. Trimming cost V 5 bases and J 6 bases; bases outside gene matches: 5. CDR3 sequence: CASSRLAGETEQYF. The CDR3 nucleotides are TGTGCCAGCAGTCGACTAGCGGGAGAGACCGAGCAGTACTTC.

The chain recombines TRBV7-9 with TRBJ2-3; D might be TRBD1 (5 bases). The CDR3 is 13 amino acids. V lost 3 bases, J lost 5 bases, and 9 bases lay in between. Germline V gives CDR1 SEHNR, CDR2 FQNEAQ (reference sequence). As DNA, the CDR3 is TGTGCCAGCAGCTTCAGGGCCCAAGATACGCAGTATTTT. This codes for CASSFRAQDTQYF.

This clonotype is judged medium-sized. The gene calls are TRBV24-1 and TRBJ2-7, with D perhaps being TRBD1 or TRBD2 (5 bases each). V dropped 6 bases and J dropped 3 bases, with 8 bases sitting between them. This CDR3 has 12 amino acids. CDR1 is KGHDR and CDR2 is SFDVKD in the germline V gene. CDR3 region: CATSRGGYEQYF. The CDR3 bases are TGTGCCACCAGTCGGGGCGGCTACGAGCAGTACTTC.

Ten or more counts support this clonotype. The V call is TRBV12-3 or TRBV12-4, the J call TRBJ1-3, with TRBD1 matching 9 bases. The CDR3 is made up of 14 amino acids. Trimming took 5 bases from V and 6 from J; bases not matched to a gene: 5. The CDR3, as DNA: TGTGCCAGCAGTAGGGGACAGGGAGAAAACACCATATATTTT. Translated, it gives CASSRGQGENTIYF.

A remark on this clonotype: Its ends do not fully match the called genes, so a read error is possible. The J gene is TRBJ1-1, the V gene TRBV6-2 or TRBV6-3, with D perhaps TRBD1 (5 bases). Per the germline V gene, CDR1 is MNHEY and CDR2 is SVGEGT. The length of the CDR3 is 16 residues. CDR3 DNA: TGTGCCAGCAGTCCAGAACATGGACACCAGAACACTGAAGCTTTATTT. Amino acid sequence: CASSPEHGHQNTEALF.

In its sample, this clonotype is medium-sized (0.01 to 0.1%). The chain combines TRBV7-9 with TRBJ2-1, with 8 bases matching TRBD1. With V trimmed by 3 bases and J by 5 bases, 6 bases remained unmatched. This CDR3 spans 15 amino acids. The germline V gene encodes CDR1 SEHNR and CDR2 FQNEAQ (reference sequence). The CDR3 DNA reads as TGTGCCAGCAGCTTCACCGGGACAGGAGACAATGAGCAGTTCTTC. It is translated as CASSFTGTGDNEQFF.

As to this clonotype: This may stem from a read error, because a much larger clone lies one nucleotide away. The chain couples TRBV29-1 to TRBJ2-1; a possible D gene is TRBD1 (6 bases). Trimming removed 6 bases from V and 11 bases from J, with 17 bases in between. Germline V gene sequence: CDR1 SQVTM, CDR2 ANQGSEA. The CDR3 covers 12 residues. This CDR3 is CSVVPEQGQQFF. The CDR3 DNA reads TGCAGCGTCGTCCCGGAACAGGGTCAGCAGTTCTTC.

Comment on this clonotype: The junction does not match germline at one end; this may be a read error. The genes are TRBV7-2 and TRBJ1-2; D is uncertain. This CDR3 contains 13 residues. Germline values: CDR1 SGHTA, CDR2 FQGNSA. CDR3 sequence reads: CASSQTSAYSYTF. For the CDR3, the DNA is TGCGCCAGCAGCCAAACCAGCGCCTATAGCTACACATTC.

The chain recombines TRBV11-2 with TRBJ2-5; the match to TRBD1 covers 8 bases. Per the germline V gene, CDR1 is SGHAT and CDR2 is FQNNGV. V lost 5 bases, J lost 6 bases, and 14 bases stayed unmatched. The CDR3 runs to 16 residues. The CDR3 DNA sequence: TGTGCCAGCAGCCCTAGTGGCGTGGACAGGGAAAAGACCCAGTACTTC. Amino acid sequence: CASSPSGVDREKTQYF.

The V gene is TRBV6-2 or TRBV6-3, the J gene TRBJ2-1; 13 bases align to TRBD2. The V gene's germline CDR1 is MNHEY and CDR2 SVGEGT. The V and J ends lost 6 bases and 7 bases, in that order; junction bases with no gene match: 6. The CDR3 is 15 residues long. CDR3 residues: CASSRLAGGYNEQFF. CDR3 coding DNA: TGTGCCAGCAGCCGACTAGCGGGAGGTTATAATGAGCAGTTCTTC.

Only a few counts were recorded for this clonotype. This may arise from a read error, as a much more abundant clone is one base away. The V and J genes are TRBV29-1 and TRBJ1-1; 9 bases match TRBD1. The CDR3 has 14 amino acids. Germline CDR1 SQVTM, CDR2 ANQGSEA. CDR3 coding DNA: TGCGGCGGACTGACCGGGACAGGGAACAGGGGAGCTTTCTTT. This encodes CGGLTGTGNRGAFF.

By proportion, this clonotype is medium-sized. The chain recombines TRBV28 with TRBJ2-1, with TRBD1 matching over 7 bases. J lost 5 bases, V lost 2 bases, and 0 bases had no gene match. The CDR3 sequence is 13 residues long. The V gene's germline CDR1 is MDHEN and CDR2 SYDVKM. The CDR3 coding sequence is TGTGCCAGCAGTTTAGACAGGGACAATGAGCAGTTCTTC. Residues: CASSLDRDNEQFF.

Comments on this clonotype: Mismatch with germline at one junction end may stem from a read error. This CDR3 is CARSRGLDSPLDF. The CDR3 bases are TGCGCCAGAAGCAGGGGATTGGATTCACCCCTCGACTTT. The V gene is TRBV6-5, the J gene TRBJ1-6, with a possible D match to TRBD1 (6 bases). The V gene's germline CDR1 is MNHEY and CDR2 SVGAGI. CDR3 length equals 13 residues.

A word on this clonotype: It may be a read error: a sequence one base away is much more abundant. The V and J genes are TRBV4-1 and TRBJ1-4; 9 bases are shared with TRBD1. Unmatched junction bases numbered 11, after V lost 5 bases and J lost 7 bases. Germline assignment: CDR1 MGHRA and CDR2 YSYEKL. The CDR3 extends over 16 amino acids. The CDR3 region has the DNA TGCGCCAGCAGCACAAATACAGGGGGCGGGGGTGAAAAACTGTTTTTT. The encoded protein is CASSTNTGGGGEKLFF.

By share, this clonotype counts as hyperexpanded. The CDR3 sequence is CASRGSGPKNTEAFF. For the CDR3, the DNA is TGTGCCAGCAGAGGAAGTGGTCCGAAGAACACTGAAGCTTTCTTT. This rearrangement joins TRBV28 to TRBJ1-1, with no clear D. This CDR3 spans 15 amino acids. Trimming removed 6 bases at V and 1 base at J, with 15 bases between. The germline gives CDR1 MDHEN, CDR2 SYDVKM.

This clonotype was observed many times. The chain carries TRBV6-1 and TRBJ2-1, with TRBD2 matching over 9 bases. The junction had 5 bases not matched to a gene; V was cut back by 5 bases and J by 3 bases. This CDR3 is built from 15 residues. Per germline, CDR1 MNHNS and CDR2 SASEGT. CDR3 sequence: CASSLAGANYNEQFF. The CDR3 DNA follows: TGTGCCAGCAGTTTAGCGGGAGCGAACTACAATGAGCAGTTCTTC.

This clonotype was recorded at least ten times. V and J are TRBV12-3 or TRBV12-4 and TRBJ2-5; D is ambiguous. This CDR3 contains 13 residues. Between the trimmed V and J ends, which lost 6 bases and 4 bases, there was a span of 12 bases. Here the CDR3 DNA reads TGTGCCAGCAGGGTAGGAAGGGTAGAGACCCAGTACTTC. This codes for CASRVGRVETQYF.

Notes on this clonotype: A read error may account for a junction end that differs from germline. V gene TRBV25-1 combines with J gene TRBJ2-1; D gene unclear. This CDR3 contains 17 residues. The germline V gene encodes CDR1 MGHDK and CDR2 SYGVNS. The CDR3 spells CASSPTNPARRHNEQFF. In nucleotides, the CDR3 is TGTGCCAGCTCACCGACCAACCCAGCGAGGCGGCACAATGAACAGTTCTTC.